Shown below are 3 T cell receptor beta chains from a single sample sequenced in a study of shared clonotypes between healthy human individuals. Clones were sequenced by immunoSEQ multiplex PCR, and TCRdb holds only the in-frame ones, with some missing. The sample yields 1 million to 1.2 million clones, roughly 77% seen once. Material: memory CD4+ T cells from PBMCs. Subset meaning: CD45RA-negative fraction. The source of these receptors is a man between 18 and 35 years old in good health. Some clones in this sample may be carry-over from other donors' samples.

CDR3 sequence reads: CASRPGTGAHSANEKLFF. In DNA form, the CDR3 reads TGTGCCAGCAGGCCCGGGACAGGGGCCCATTCGGCTAATGAAAAACTGTTTTTT. The chain is built from TRBV11-2 and TRBJ1-4, with 10 bases fitting TRBD1. The trim removed 6 bases at V and 3 bases at J, leaving 13 bases unmatched. Germline-derived CDR1 and CDR2 are SGHAT and FQNNGV. The CDR3 sequence is 18 residues long.

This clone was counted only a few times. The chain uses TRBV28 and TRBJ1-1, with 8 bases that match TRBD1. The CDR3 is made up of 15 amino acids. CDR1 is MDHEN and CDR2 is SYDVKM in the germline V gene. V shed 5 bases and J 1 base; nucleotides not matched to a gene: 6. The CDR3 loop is CASSPQGQGNTEAFF. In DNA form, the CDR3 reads TGTGCCAGCAGTCCGCAAGGACAGGGGAACACTGAAGCTTTCTTT.

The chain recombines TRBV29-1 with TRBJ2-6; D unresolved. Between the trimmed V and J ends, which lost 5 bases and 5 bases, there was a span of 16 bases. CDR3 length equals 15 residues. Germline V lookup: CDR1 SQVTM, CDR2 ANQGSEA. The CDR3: CSVIRIQSRANVLTF. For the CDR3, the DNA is TGCAGCGTTATACGCATACAAAGTCGGGCCAACGTCCTGACTTTC.